The 30 T cell receptor beta chains listed next were all sequenced from one sample in a study of blood T cell repertoires in COVID-19. Some clones are missing from TCRdb's copy, which holds only in-frame ones; the method was immunoSEQ multiplex PCR. Counted here are under 200,000 clones, about three quarters occurring once; the ten biggest clones make up approximately 8%. The specimen sequenced was peripheral blood. These receptor sequences come from a man between 60 and 70 years old with acute or convalescent COVID-19.

This clone was counted a few times. The chain combines TRBV21-1 with TRBJ1-4; TRBD1 is the table's D call, not checked against the DNA. TRBV21-1 is a pseudogene. The CDR3 is 15 amino acids. CDR3 DNA: TGTGCCAGCAGCAAACTGGACAGGGGACGGGAAAAACTGTTTTTT. It specifies CASSKLDRGREKLFF.

This clone was detected only a few times. The CDR3 reads CASSEYLNQPQHF. The DNA for the CDR3 is TGCGCCAGCAGTGAGTATCTAAACCAGCCCCAGCATTTT. This chain uses TRBV10-1 with TRBJ1-5, with unresolved D. Germline assignment: CDR1 WNHNN and CDR2 SYGVQD (reference sequence). CDR3 length: 13 amino acids. The V and J ends lost 1 base and 7 bases respectively, with 8 bases between them.

This clone was counted a single time. This chain joins TRBV6-5 and TRBJ1-2; 7 nucleotides align to TRBD1. The junction had 9 bases not matched to a gene; V was cut back by 0 bases and J by 8 bases. CDR3 length: 15 residues. The V gene's germline CDR1 is MNHEY and CDR2 SVGAGI. The CDR3 spells CASSYSNRGLGGYTF. The CDR3 bases are TGTGCCAGCAGTTACTCGAACAGGGGATTGGGGGGCTACACCTTC.

This chain links TRBV7-2 with TRBJ2-1; D is unclear. The ends were cut back, 7 bases at V and 1 base at J, with 8 bases in the middle. CDR1 and CDR2 from the germline V gene are SGHTA and FQGNSA. The CDR3 has 13 amino acids. The CDR3: CASTPGSYNEQFF. CDR3 in DNA: TGTGCCAGCACTCCAGGATCCTACAATGAGCAGTTCTTC.

This chain links TRBV14 with TRBJ2-3; 7 positions agree with TRBD1. V gave up 1 base and J gave up 6 bases; unmatched junction bases: 10. The CDR3 runs to 16 residues. The germline V gene has CDR1 SGHDN and CDR2 FVKESK. The CDR3 DNA follows: TGTGCCAGCAGCCAAGTGGGGACAGTACTTATGGATACGCAGTATTTT. Translated, it gives CASSQVGTVLMDTQYF.

The chain employs TRBV18 and TRBJ2-7; D is ambiguous. V shed 0 bases and J shed 0 bases, with 9 bases lying between them. This CDR3 is built from 15 residues. In germline, CDR1 is KGHSH, CDR2 LQKENI. CDR3 bases: TGTGCCAGCTCACCACCCGGGTTTAGCTCCTACGAGCAGTACTTC. Amino acids: CASSPPGFSSYEQYF. The complete variable domain, with remaining parts taken from reference TRBV18 and TRBJ2-7, reads NAGVMQNPRHLVRRRGQEARLRCSPMKGHSHVYWYRQLPEEGLKFMVYLQKENIIDESGMPKERFSAEFPKEGPSILRIQQVVRGDSAAYFCASSPPGFSSYEQYFGPGTRLTVT.

The rearrangement uses TRBV3-1 (or the pseudogene TRBV3-2) and TRBJ2-7, with D perhaps matching TRBD2 (5 bases). CDR3 length: 15 amino acids. The V gene's germline CDR1 is LGHDT and CDR2 YNNKEL (reference sequence). V was trimmed by 0 bases and J by 2 bases, leaving 11 bases between them. CDR3 DNA: TGTGCCAGCAGCCAAGATCAAACTAGAACCTACGAGCAGTACTTC. This translates into CASSQDQTRTYEQYF.

The chain is built from TRBV19 and TRBJ2-5, with TRBD2 matching 7 bases. Germline CDR1 LNHDA, CDR2 SQIVND (reference sequence). J gave up 0 bases and V 7 bases, and 2 bases lay outside the gene matches. This CDR3 comprises 13 residues. CDR3 loop: CASMAGDQETQYF. The CDR3 region has the DNA TGTGCCAGTATGGCGGGGGACCAAGAGACCCAGTACTTC. The entire variable domain, with the rest obtained from reference TRBV19 and TRBJ2-5, is as follows: DGGITQSPKYLFRKEGQNVTLSCEQNLNHDAMYWYRQDPGQGLRLIYYSQIVNDFQKGDIAEGYSVSREKKESFPLTVTSAQKNPTAFYLCASMAGDQETQYFGPGTRLLVL.

The rearrangement uses TRBV6-4 and TRBJ1-1; TRBD1 aligns across 8 bases. The CDR3 sequence is 17 residues long. The trim removed 0 bases at V and 0 bases at J, leaving 6 bases unmatched. Germline CDR1 reads MRHNA; CDR2 reads SNTAGT. CDR3 nucleotides: TGTGCCAGCAGTGACTCAGATCGGACAGGGATGAACACTGAAGCTTTCTTT. Translation: CASSDSDRTGMNTEAFF.

The rearrangement joins TRBV3-1 (or the pseudogene TRBV3-2) to TRBJ1-2; D gene uncertain. Trimming left V 1 base short and J 7 bases short, with 10 bases between. The CDR3 spans 13 residues. Germline V gene data show CDR1 as LGHDT and CDR2 as YNNKEL (reference sequence). In nucleotides, the CDR3 is TGTGCCAGCAGCCAAGGAGGGCTTGCTGGCTACACCTTC. This gives the protein CASSQGGLAGYTF.

The rearrangement links TRBV30 to TRBJ1-1, with D possibly matching TRBD1 (5 bases). This CDR3 has 14 amino acids. The germline CDR1 and CDR2 sequences are GTSNPN and SVGIG (reference sequence). The CDR3 DNA reads TGTGCTTACGACAGACCTTTAATGAACACTGAAGCTTTCTTT. Its protein product is CAYDRPLMNTEAFF.

V gene TRBV19 combines with J gene TRBJ1-2; 10 bases map to TRBD1. Germline assignment: CDR1 LNHDA and CDR2 SQIVND (reference sequence). The CDR3 sequence is 15 residues long. Losses at the gene ends were 1 base for V and 4 bases for J; bases not matched to a gene: 3. CDR3 protein: CASSIGRDRGYGYTF. For the CDR3, the DNA is TGTGCCAGTAGTATAGGTCGGGACAGGGGCTATGGCTACACCTTC.

The chain uses TRBV2 and TRBJ2-1, with D perhaps TRBD2 (6 bases). Trimming took 7 bases from V and 7 from J, leaving 14 bases between them. The length of the CDR3 is 13 residues. CDR1 is SNHLY, CDR2 FYNNEI, per germline. For the CDR3, the DNA is TGTGCCAGCAACGGAGGGGTAGAGAATGAGCAGTTCTTC. Translation: CASNGGVENEQFF.

J is TRBJ1-2 and V is TRBV5-1, with TRBD1 matching 12 bases. Unmatched junction bases numbered 12, after V lost 5 bases and J lost 7 bases. CDR1 is SGHRS, CDR2 YFSETQ, per germline. This CDR3 is built from 16 residues. In DNA form, the CDR3 reads TGCGCCAGCAGAACCCTGACGGGACAGGGGGCAGTTGGCTACACCTTC. This sequence encodes CASRTLTGQGAVGYTF.

V gene TRBV28 combines with J gene TRBJ1-5, with TRBD1 as a possible D gene (6 bases). Trimming pared 4 bases from V and 9 bases from J, leaving 13 bases between. Germline lookup yields CDR1 MDHEN and CDR2 SYDVKM. There are 13 residues in the CDR3. The CDR3 DNA reads as TGTGCCAGCAGTTACTCTACAGGGCCGCCCCAGCATTTT. Protein: CASSYSTGPPQHF.

This clone was picked up a small number of times. The gene calls are TRBV19 and TRBJ2-3; no reliable D call. CDR3 size: 13 residues. With 8 bases removed from V and 0 bases from J, the gap between germline ends came to 9 bases. The germline V gene encodes CDR1 LNHDA and CDR2 SQIVND (reference sequence). The CDR3 nucleotides read TGTGCCAGTGGGCTCACTAGCACAGATACGCAGTATTTT. It is translated as CASGLTSTDTQYF.

This rearrangement joins TRBV27 to TRBJ2-2; D unclear. Deletions cut 5 bases from V and 6 bases from J, with 10 bases between. Germline loops: CDR1 MNHEY, CDR2 SMNVEV (reference sequence). This CDR3 has 13 amino acids. Written as DNA, the CDR3 is TGTGCCAGCAGTCCACTGACTGCCGGGGAGCTGTTTTTT. Protein sequence: CASSPLTAGELFF.

The V gene is TRBV7-8, the J gene TRBJ1-2; D call uncertain. This CDR3 region has 13 residues. V lost 1 base and J lost 6, with 9 bases in between. Germline V CDR1 and CDR2: SGHVS, FQNEAQ. CDR3 protein: CASSLVTGDGYTF. CDR3 DNA sequence: TGTGCCAGCAGCTTAGTTACCGGGGATGGCTACACCTTC.

The chain combines TRBV5-4 with TRBJ1-1, with D possibly being TRBD1 (6 bases). V was clipped by 4 bases and J by 7 bases, with 14 bases between them. This CDR3 has 13 residues. Germline CDR1 reads SGHNT; CDR2 reads YYREEE (reference sequence). The CDR3 nucleotides are TGTGCCAGCAGCCCTAAGGACAGCAATGAAGCTTTCTTT. Translated: CASSPKDSNEAFF.

This rearrangement joins TRBV11-2 to TRBJ1-4, with TRBD1 matching over 10 bases. This CDR3 has 15 residues. Germline CDR1 reads SGHAT; CDR2 reads FQNNGV. The J segment lost 11 bases and the V segment lost 4 bases, leaving 10 bases of the junction unmatched. The CDR3 spells CASSSGTGAVGKLFF. In nucleotides, the CDR3 is TGTGCCAGCAGCTCCGGGACAGGGGCGGTGGGGAAACTGTTTTTT.

The J gene is TRBJ2-7, the V gene TRBV15, with 12 bases identical to TRBD2. V shed 0 bases and J 5 bases; nucleotides not matched to a gene: 5. The CDR3 contains 16 residues. CDR1 is LNHNV and CDR2 is YYDKDF in the germline V gene (reference sequence). DNA for the CDR3: TGTGCCACCAGCAGAGATCTAGCGGGGGGGCACCACGAGCAGTACTTC. Translating gives CATSRDLAGGHHEQYF.

This clone was seen repeatedly, ten times or more. This sequence joins TRBV4-2 and TRBJ1-3; D not certain. Germline values: CDR1 LGHNA, CDR2 YNFKEQ. V gave up 0 bases and J gave up 0 bases, with 6 bases separating them. This CDR3 contains 15 residues. The DNA of the CDR3 is TGTGCCAGCAGCCAAGATAGCAGCTCTGGAAACACCATATATTTT. Its translation is CASSQDSSSGNTIYF.

The CDR3 DNA reads TGTGCCAGCAGTGAATGGGACAAAGACAATCAGCCCCAGCATTTT. Translated, it gives CASSEWDKDNQPQHF. The rearrangement links TRBV6-1 to TRBJ1-5; perhaps TRBD1 as D (6 bases). This CDR3 contains 15 residues. Trimming shortened V by 2 bases and J by 3 bases, and 11 bases separated the two germline ends. Germline V CDR1 and CDR2: MNHNS, SASEGT.

This clone has a handful of counts. This chain connects TRBV7-9 to TRBJ1-5; tentative D call: TRBD1 (5 bases). This CDR3 has 14 residues. CDR1 is SEHNR and CDR2 is FQNEAQ in the germline V gene (reference sequence). V shed 3 bases and J shed 5 bases, with 11 bases lying between them. In DNA form, the CDR3 reads TGTGCCAGCAGCTTGGGGGGTGCGGATCAGCCCCAGCATTTT. Translated: CASSLGGADQPQHF.

The chain carries TRBV30 and TRBJ2-1, with TRBD2 matching 7 bases. The CDR3 sequence is 13 residues long. With 2 bases clipped from V and 6 bases from J, the junction kept 4 bases outside the gene matches. The V gene's germline CDR1 is GTSNPN and CDR2 SVGIG (reference sequence). The CDR3 sequence is CAWSPGGFNEQFF. The DNA for the CDR3 is TGTGCCTGGAGTCCCGGGGGGTTCAATGAGCAGTTCTTC.

The J gene is TRBJ2-1, the V gene TRBV9; D might be TRBD2 (5 bases). The V end lost 0 bases, the J end lost 6 bases, and 16 bases lay between the germline ends. Per the germline V gene, CDR1 is SGDLS and CDR2 is YYNGEE. The CDR3 is 16 residues long. CDR3: CASSVEVQPGSNEQFF. The CDR3 DNA reads as TGTGCCAGCAGCGTAGAGGTTCAGCCGGGGTCCAATGAGCAGTTCTTC.

The CDR3: CASSPKFGQGNEKLFF. The CDR3 DNA reads TGTGCCAGCAGCCCCAAATTCGGACAGGGGAATGAAAAACTGTTTTTT. The V gene is TRBV13, the J gene TRBJ1-4, with 9 bases matching TRBD1. V shed 5 bases and J 5 bases; nucleotides not matched to a gene: 9. This CDR3 has 16 amino acids. Germline V gives CDR1 PRHDT, CDR2 FYEKMQ (reference sequence).

The chain carries TRBV5-6 and TRBJ1-4, with 9 bases fitting TRBD1. The trim removed 0 bases at V and 8 bases at J, leaving 8 bases unmatched. The CDR3 has 16 amino acids. Germline CDR1 and CDR2: SGHDT and YYEEEE. CDR3: CASSLERQGEEEKLFF. Here the CDR3 DNA reads TGTGCCAGCAGCTTGGAGCGACAGGGGGAGGAGGAAAAACTGTTTTTT.

The V gene is TRBV24-1, the J gene TRBJ1-2; 9 bases agree with TRBD1. The CDR3 totals 13 residues. Per germline, CDR1 KGHDR and CDR2 SFDVKD. V shed 4 bases, J shed 8 bases, and the junction held 4 bases outside the gene matches. CDR3 residues: CATSEQDRGGYTF. The DNA for the CDR3 is TGTGCCACCAGTGAGCAGGACAGGGGCGGCTACACCTTC.

This clone was detected a few times. The rearrangement links TRBV7-3 to TRBJ1-5; no firm D call. V gave up 3 bases and J gave up 0 bases, with 15 bases separating them. CDR1 is SGHTA, CDR2 FQGTGA, per germline. The CDR3 is made up of 17 amino acids. The CDR3 bases are TGTGCCAGCAGCTTTACGCCCCCAAACTATAGCAATCAGCCCCAGCATTTT. This sequence encodes CASSFTPPNYSNQPQHF.